The 28 T cell receptor beta chains below were found in one sample sequenced in a study of T cells after yellow fever vaccination. MiXCR was run by TCRdb on the 5' RACE reads, yielding one entry per CDR3 protein. In the table there are 20,000 to 30,000 distinct CDR3 sequences, about 5.5% of which are singletons. This specimen consisted of PBMCs, either bulk or a sorted T-cell subset (CD4+, CD8+, memory, or dextramer-sorted; not recorded which), obtained 15 days after the yellow fever booster vaccination. These receptors were taken from a man under 40 who received the YFV17D yellow fever vaccine.

With regard to this clonotype: A much larger clone lies a single base off, so this may be a read error. This chain connects TRBV4-2 to TRBJ2-3; 8 positions agree with TRBD1. V was pared by 0 bases and J by 5 bases, with 10 bases of the junction left unmatched. Germline-derived CDR1 and CDR2 are LGHNA and YNFKEQ. CDR3 length: 17 amino acids. The CDR3 region has the DNA TGTGCCAGCAGCCAAGAGCAGTCAGGGGGCAATGGAGATACGCAGTATTTT. It is translated as CASSQEQSGGNGDTQYF.

Many counts were recorded for this clonotype. The chain joins TRBV6-5 to TRBJ1-2, with no clear D. The CDR3 covers 13 residues. Germline loops: CDR1 MNHEY, CDR2 SVGAGI. V lost 5 bases to trimming and J lost 0 bases, with 7 bases between them. The CDR3: CASSRGANYGYTF. The DNA of the CDR3 is TGTGCCAGCAGTCGAGGAGCTAACTATGGCTACACCTTC.

This clonotype was picked up many times. The chain employs TRBV7-2 and TRBJ2-1; 10 nucleotides align to TRBD1. The J segment lost 5 bases and the V segment lost 4 bases, leaving 5 bases of the junction unmatched. In germline, CDR1 is SGHTA, CDR2 FQGNSA. The CDR3 is 15 residues long. For the CDR3, the DNA is TGTGCCAGCAGCTCGACAGGGGGCGGTAACAATGAGCAGTTCTTC. Its protein product is CASSSTGGGNNEQFF.

A few counts support this clonotype. The gene calls are TRBV5-4 and TRBJ2-3, with 7 bases aligning to TRBD2. V was clipped by 3 bases and J by 2 bases; unmatched bases: 3. Germline V lookup: CDR1 SGHNT, CDR2 YYREEE (reference sequence). The CDR3 runs to 14 residues. This CDR3 reads CASSSSGNTDTQYF. The CDR3 bases are TGTGCCAGCAGCTCAAGCGGGAACACAGATACGCAGTATTTT.

Ten or more counts support this clonotype. The chain carries TRBV7-2 and TRBJ2-7; 12 bases match TRBD2. The germline CDR1 and CDR2 sequences are SGHTA and FQGNSA. With 5 bases clipped from V and 2 bases from J, the junction kept 7 bases outside the gene matches. The CDR3 consists of 16 residues. CDR3 nucleotides: TGTGCCAGCAGCACGGGGACTAGCGGGTACCCCTACGAGCAGTACTTC. This gives the protein CASSTGTSGYPYEQYF.

This clonotype has a count of ten or more. V usage is TRBV7-2 and J usage is TRBJ2-2; tentatively, D is TRBD1 (5 bases). The V end lost 4 bases, the J end lost 5 bases, and 14 bases lay between the germline ends. The CDR3 extends over 15 amino acids. Germline loops: CDR1 SGHTA, CDR2 FQGNSA. CDR3 region: CASSSAKAGTGELFF. Here the CDR3 DNA reads TGTGCCAGCAGCTCTGCTAAGGCAGGGACCGGGGAGCTGTTTTTT.

This clonotype was seen repeatedly, ten times or more. This rearrangement joins TRBV12-3 or TRBV12-4 to TRBJ2-3, with D possibly TRBD2 on 6 matching bases. V shed 3 bases and J shed 2 bases, with 9 bases lying between them. The CDR3 loop spans 14 amino acids. The CDR3: CASSLGGPTDTQYF. The CDR3 DNA reads as TGTGCCAGCAGTTTGGGGGGTCCCACAGATACGCAGTATTTT.

The table lists this clonotype with many counts. This chain joins TRBV18 and TRBJ1-3; a possible D gene is TRBD1 (6 bases). The CDR3 has 15 residues. The germline V gene encodes CDR1 KGHSH and CDR2 LQKENI. V lost 4 bases and J lost 0, with 10 bases in between. The CDR3 DNA is TGTGCCAGCTCACGACAGGAACCCTCTGGAAACACCATATATTTT. This gives the protein CASSRQEPSGNTIYF.

This clonotype was counted once. A much larger clone is a single base away; this may be a read error. The rearrangement joins TRBV11-2 to TRBJ2-1; 7 bases map to TRBD1. The CDR3 has 17 amino acids. CDR1 SGHAT and CDR2 FQNNGV come from the germline V gene. The CDR3 is CASSLVGLGQKYNEQLF. The DNA of the CDR3 is TGTGCCAGCAGCTTAGTCGGGCTGGGACAGAAGTACAATGAGCAGCTCTTC.

This clonotype was picked up many times. This chain joins TRBV6-5 and TRBJ2-7; D uncertain. Germline V gene sequence: CDR1 MNHEY, CDR2 SVGAGI. V lost 0 bases to trimming and J lost 4 bases, with 16 bases between them. The CDR3 has 16 residues. CDR3: CASSYSTFRVLYEQYF. Here the CDR3 DNA reads TGTGCCAGCAGTTACTCGACGTTCCGCGTGTTATACGAGCAGTACTTC.

This clonotype has a count of ten or more. The chain has TRBV25-1 and TRBJ2-2; 7 bases align to TRBD2. The CDR3 covers 14 residues. Germline values: CDR1 MGHDK, CDR2 SYGVNS. The CDR3 protein is CGFLAGSNTGELFF. The CDR3 coding sequence is TGTGGTTTCTTAGCGGGTAGTAACACCGGGGAGCTGTTTTTT.

This clonotype appeared many times. The chain joins TRBV3-1 to TRBJ2-2, with TRBD2 identical over 8 bases. V shed 0 bases, J shed 4 bases, and the junction held 4 bases outside the gene matches. This CDR3 spans 16 amino acids. The germline CDR1 and CDR2 sequences are LGHDT and YNNKEL (reference sequence). Here the CDR3 DNA reads TGTGCCAGCAGCCAAGAACGACTAGCGATCACCGGGGAGCTGTTTTTT. It specifies CASSQERLAITGELFF.

This clonotype showed up many times. The chain recombines TRBV12-3 or TRBV12-4 with TRBJ1-4; 7 nucleotides match TRBD1. The CDR3 loop spans 16 amino acids. Trimming took 2 bases from V and 10 from J; bases not matched to a gene: 13. The CDR3 protein is CASSLIGGSAGGKLFF. CDR3 bases: TGTGCCAGCAGTTTAATTGGTGGCTCGGCAGGGGGAAAACTGTTTTTT.

This clonotype appeared a few times. The chain joins TRBV28 to TRBJ2-5; TRBD2 aligns across 16 bases. Germline CDR1 is MDHEN and CDR2 is SYDVKM. The CDR3 sequence is 17 residues long. The junction had 11 bases not matched to a gene; V was cut back by 8 bases and J by 5 bases. The CDR3 loop is CASGPGLAGGLSETQYF. As DNA, the CDR3 is TGTGCCAGCGGCCCGGGACTAGCGGGAGGGTTAAGTGAGACCCAGTACTTC.

This clonotype was seen repeatedly, ten times or more. V usage is TRBV9 and J usage is TRBJ2-7; weak D call: TRBD1 (5 bases). The V gene's germline CDR1 is SGDLS and CDR2 YYNGEE. The CDR3 has 14 residues. The V end was cut by 0 bases, the J end by 2 bases, with 9 bases between. DNA for the CDR3: TGTGCCAGCAGCGTAGGACAGTTCCCCTACGAGCAGTACTTC. Translating it yields CASSVGQFPYEQYF.

There are many counts of this clonotype. This rearrangement joins TRBV11-1 to TRBJ2-5, with TRBD2 as a possible D gene (6 bases). CDR3 length: 15 residues. From germline, CDR1 is SGHAT and CDR2 FQDESV (reference sequence). Trimming cost V 1 base and J 1 base, with 10 bases left between them. The CDR3 sequence is CASSLGGGSQETQYF. CDR3 coding DNA: TGTGCCAGCAGCTTAGGAGGAGGGAGCCAAGAGACCCAGTACTTC. Full variable domain (outside the CDR3, taken from reference TRBV11-1 and TRBJ2-5): EAEVAQSPRYKITEKSQAVAFWCDPISGHATLYWYRQILGQGPELLVQFQDESVVDDSQLPKDRFSAERLKGVDSTLKIQPAELGDSAMYLCASSLGGGSQETQYFGPGTRLLVL.

This clonotype was found many times. V usage is TRBV20-1 and J usage is TRBJ2-6, with 7 bases aligning to TRBD1. The CDR3 is 20 amino acids. V shed 2 bases and J 0 bases; nucleotides not matched to a gene: 16. Germline assignment: CDR1 DFQATT and CDR2 SNEGSKA (reference sequence). CDR3 DNA: TGCAGTGCTAGACCCTCAGGCAGGGGGAGTTTGAGCTCTGGGGCCAACGTCCTGACTTTC. Its translation is CSARPSGRGSLSSGANVLTF.

There are many counts of this clonotype. The gene calls are TRBV24-1 and TRBJ2-1; 9 nucleotides match TRBD1. Germline CDR1 reads KGHDR; CDR2 reads SFDVKD. The CDR3 spans 17 residues. V lost 3 bases, J lost 4 bases, and 9 bases stayed unmatched. CDR3 DNA: TGTGCCACCAGTGATGTCCGTCCGGGACAGGGATACAATGAGCAGTTCTTC. Translated, it gives CATSDVRPGQGYNEQFF.

This clonotype is labeled medium-sized (0.01 to 0.1%). The V and J genes are TRBV3-1 and TRBJ2-7; 7 bases agree with TRBD2. Looked up from germline, CDR1 is LGHDT and CDR2 is YNNKEL (reference sequence). With V trimmed by 7 bases and J by 7 bases, 13 bases remained unmatched. The CDR3 length is 14 residues. CDR3 nucleotide sequence: TGTGCCAGCAAGGACGGGAGGACCATTGGGGAGCAGTACTTC. It yields the protein CASKDGRTIGEQYF.

Many counts were recorded for this clonotype. This chain links TRBV7-9 with TRBJ2-2; TRBD2 aligns across 10 bases. Germline V gene lookup returns CDR1 SEHNR and CDR2 FQNEAQ (reference sequence). This CDR3 is 15 amino acids long. The CDR3 is CAEPGTSVNTGELFF. The CDR3 DNA is TGTGCTGAGCCAGGGACTAGCGTGAACACCGGGGAGCTGTTTTTT.

This clonotype appeared many times. The chain uses TRBV7-2 and TRBJ2-5; D call uncertain. Deletions cut 1 base from V and 5 bases from J, with 2 bases between. The germline V gene has CDR1 SGHTA and CDR2 FQGNSA. CDR3 length: 11 residues. CDR3 in DNA: TGTGCCAGCAGCTTAGTGGAGACCCAGTACTTC. Amino acid sequence: CASSLVETQYF. The full variable domain, completed using reference TRBV7-2 and TRBJ2-5, is GAGVSQSPSNKVTEKGKDVELRCDPISGHTALYWYRQSLGQGLEFLIYFQGNSAPDKSGLPSDRFSAERTGGSVSTLTIQRTQQEDSAVYLCASSLVETQYFGPGTRLLVL.

This clonotype has a count of ten or more. The chain links TRBV30 to TRBJ2-2; D is uncertain. Trimming shortened V by 4 bases and J by 5 bases, and 5 bases separated the two germline ends. Germline lookup yields CDR1 GTSNPN and CDR2 SVGIG (reference sequence). The CDR3 length is 11 residues. Here the CDR3 DNA reads TGTGCCTGGATGGGAACCGGGGAGCTGTTTTTT. Translated: CAWMGTGELFF.

This clonotype was detected many times. The rearrangement uses TRBV9 and TRBJ1-1; 8 nucleotides match TRBD1. This CDR3 has 12 amino acids. The V and J ends lost 4 bases and 8 bases, in that order; junction bases with no gene match: 4. Germline CDR1 is SGDLS and CDR2 is YYNGEE. This CDR3 is CASSSRDREAFF. Here the CDR3 DNA reads TGTGCCAGCAGCTCCCGGGACAGGGAAGCTTTCTTT. The complete variable domain, with remaining parts taken from reference TRBV9 and TRBJ1-1, reads DSGVTQTPKHLITATGQRVTLRCSPRSGDLSVYWYQQSLDQGLQFLIQYYNGEERAKGNILERFSAQQFPDLHSELNLSSLELGDSALYFCASSSRDREAFFGQGTRLTVV.

This clonotype was recorded at least ten times. CDR3 coding DNA: TGTGCCAGCAGTTTAGTCGGGGGAAACTACGAGCAGTACTTC. Its translation: CASSLVGGNYEQYF. The rearrangement joins TRBV12-3 or TRBV12-4 to TRBJ2-7; D may be TRBD2 (6 bases). The CDR3 runs 14 residues. The V and J ends lost 1 base and 3 bases respectively, with 10 bases between them.

This chain links TRBV9 with TRBJ2-2; possible D gene TRBD2, 6 bases. V was clipped by 5 bases and J by 1 base, with 12 bases between them. The CDR3 length is 15 residues. Germline CDR1 is SGDLS and CDR2 is YYNGEE. DNA of the CDR3: TGTGCCAGCAGGGAGGGATCGGTGAACACCGGGGAGCTGTTTTTT. This encodes CASREGSVNTGELFF.

The chain has TRBV6-1 and TRBJ2-3; a weak D match, TRBD2 (5 bases). The CDR3 consists of 15 residues. Germline V CDR1 and CDR2: MNHNS, SASEGT. With 6 bases removed from V and 1 base from J, the gap between germline ends came to 14 bases. In nucleotides, the CDR3 is TGTGCCAGCAGACGCTTAACCGGGGGCACAGATACGCAGTATTTT. Residues: CASRRLTGGTDTQYF.

This clonotype was detected many times. The chain carries TRBV9 and TRBJ2-7; 10 bases are a match to TRBD1. Germline V gives CDR1 SGDLS, CDR2 YYNGEE. The length of the CDR3 is 13 residues. J was trimmed by 7 bases and V by 3 bases; bases with no gene match: 4. The CDR3 bases are TGTGCCAGCAGCGCAGACAGGGGGCGAGAGCAGTACTTC. It translates to CASSADRGREQYF.

At least ten counts were recorded for this clonotype. The gene calls are TRBV27 and TRBJ2-1; TRBD1 agrees at 7 bases. CDR1 is MNHEY and CDR2 is SMNVEV in the germline V gene (reference sequence). This CDR3 region has 15 residues. Losses at the gene ends were 4 bases for V and 1 base for J; bases not matched to a gene: 4. The DNA of the CDR3 is TGTGCCAGCAGTTGGACAGGCGTTTCCTACAATGAGCAGTTCTTC. As protein: CASSWTGVSYNEQFF.